Below are 2 T cell receptor beta chains sequenced from a single sample in a study of blood T cell repertoires in COVID-19. Sequenced by immunoSEQ multiplex PCR; TCRdb stores in-frame clones only, minus some. The repertoire has roughly 97,000 clones, about 91% of them found once; the top ten carry 6%. The specimen was peripheral blood. These receptors came from a human donor in a cohort sampled during active COVID-19.

The rearrangement joins TRBV28 to TRBJ2-7; D gene unclear. CDR1 is MDHEN, CDR2 SYDVKM, per germline. The V gene lost 6 bases and the J gene lost 2 bases, with 8 bases spanning the gap. The CDR3 has 12 residues. The CDR3 loop is CASRVSPYEQYF. CDR3 DNA: TGTGCCAGCAGGGTTAGTCCCTACGAGCAGTACTTC.

The chain recombines TRBV4-2 with TRBJ2-1, with TRBD2 matching over 11 bases. Germline loops: CDR1 LGHNA, CDR2 YNFKEQ. The V and J ends lost 1 base and 9 bases, in that order; junction bases with no gene match: 8. This CDR3 contains 16 residues. Here the CDR3 DNA reads TGTGCCAGCAGCCAAGTGGAGACTAGCGGGGTAGGTGAGCAGTTCTTC. It specifies CASSQVETSGVGEQFF.